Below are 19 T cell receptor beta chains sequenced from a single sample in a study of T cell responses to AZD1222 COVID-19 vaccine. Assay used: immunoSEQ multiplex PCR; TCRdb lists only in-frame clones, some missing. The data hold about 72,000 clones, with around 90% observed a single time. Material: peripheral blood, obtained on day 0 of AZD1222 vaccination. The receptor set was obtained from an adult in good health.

The CDR3 reads CASSEGRQGRAFF. The CDR3 region has the DNA TGTGCCAGCAGTGAAGGACGTCAGGGGCGAGCTTTCTTT. The J gene is TRBJ1-1, the V gene TRBV6-1; the D gene is possibly TRBD1 (6 bases). CDR1 MNHNS and CDR2 SASEGT come from the germline V gene. The CDR3 covers 13 residues. V was pared by 1 base and J by 10 bases, with 13 bases between.

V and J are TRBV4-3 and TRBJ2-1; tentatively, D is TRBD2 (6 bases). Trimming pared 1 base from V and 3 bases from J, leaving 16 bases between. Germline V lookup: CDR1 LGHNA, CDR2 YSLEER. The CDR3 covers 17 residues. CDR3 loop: CASSQVSSEDYYNEQFF. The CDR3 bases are TGCGCCAGCAGCCAAGTTTCGAGCGAGGACTACTACAATGAGCAGTTCTTC.

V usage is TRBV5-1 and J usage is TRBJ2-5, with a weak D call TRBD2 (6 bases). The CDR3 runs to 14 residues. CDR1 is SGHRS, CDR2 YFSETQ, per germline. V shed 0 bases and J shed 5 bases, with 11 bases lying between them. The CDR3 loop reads CASSLDVGRETQYF. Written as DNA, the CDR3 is TGCGCCAGCAGCTTGGATGTGGGGAGGGAGACCCAGTACTTC.

CDR3 in amino acids: CASSLVAANNSPLHF. In nucleotides, the CDR3 is TGCGCCAGCAGCTTGGTGGCAGCTAATAATTCACCCCTCCACTTT. The chain joins TRBV5-1 to TRBJ1-6; no definite D call. V lost 0 bases to trimming and J lost 5 bases, with 9 bases between them. Germline CDR1 reads SGHRS; CDR2 reads YFSETQ. The CDR3 is 15 residues long.

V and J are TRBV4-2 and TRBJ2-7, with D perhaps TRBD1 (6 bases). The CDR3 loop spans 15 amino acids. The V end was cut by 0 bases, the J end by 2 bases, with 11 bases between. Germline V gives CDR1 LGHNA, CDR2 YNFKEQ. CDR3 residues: CASSQDPGTTYEQYF. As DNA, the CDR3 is TGTGCCAGCAGCCAAGATCCCGGGACAACCTACGAGCAGTACTTC.

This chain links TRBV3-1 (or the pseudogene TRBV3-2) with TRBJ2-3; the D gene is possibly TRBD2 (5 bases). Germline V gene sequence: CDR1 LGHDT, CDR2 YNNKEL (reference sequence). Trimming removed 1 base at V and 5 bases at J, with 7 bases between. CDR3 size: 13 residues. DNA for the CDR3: TGTGCCAGCAGCCAAGGCGGACTAGATACGCAGTATTTT. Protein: CASSQGGLDTQYF.

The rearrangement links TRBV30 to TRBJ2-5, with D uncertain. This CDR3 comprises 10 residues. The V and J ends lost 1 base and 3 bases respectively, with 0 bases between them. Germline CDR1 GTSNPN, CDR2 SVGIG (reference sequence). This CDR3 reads CAWSEETQYF. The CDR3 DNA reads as TGTGCCTGGAGTGAAGAGACCCAGTACTTC.

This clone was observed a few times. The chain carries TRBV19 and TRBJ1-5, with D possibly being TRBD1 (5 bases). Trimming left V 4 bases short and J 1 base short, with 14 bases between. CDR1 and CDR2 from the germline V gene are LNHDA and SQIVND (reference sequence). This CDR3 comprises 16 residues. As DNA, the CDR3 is TGTGCCAGTAGTAAAAGCGGGACTGCGAGCAATCAGCCCCAGCATTTT. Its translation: CASSKSGTASNQPQHF.

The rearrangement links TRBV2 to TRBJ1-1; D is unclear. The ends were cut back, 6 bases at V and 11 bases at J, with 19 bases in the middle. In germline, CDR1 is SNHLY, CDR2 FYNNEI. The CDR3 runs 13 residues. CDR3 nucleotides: TGTGCCAGCAGCGCGTCTGCCCCCAAAAGGGCTTTCTTT. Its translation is CASSASAPKRAFF. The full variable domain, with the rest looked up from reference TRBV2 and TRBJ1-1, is EPEVTQTPSHQVTQMGQEVILRCVPISNHLYFYWYRQILGQKVEFLVSFYNNEISEKSEIFDDQFSVERPDGSNFTLKIRSTKLEDSAMYFCASSASAPKRAFFGQGTRLTVV.

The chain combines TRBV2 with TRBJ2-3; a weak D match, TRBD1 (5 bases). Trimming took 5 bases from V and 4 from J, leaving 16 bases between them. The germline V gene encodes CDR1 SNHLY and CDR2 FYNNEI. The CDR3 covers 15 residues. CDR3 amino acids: CASSPLGREADTQYF. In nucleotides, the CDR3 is TGTGCCAGCAGTCCGCTCGGCAGGGAAGCAGATACGCAGTATTTT. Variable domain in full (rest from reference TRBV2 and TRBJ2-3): EPEVTQTPSHQVTQMGQEVILRCVPISNHLYFYWYRQILGQKVEFLVSFYNNEISEKSEIFDDQFSVERPDGSNFTLKIRSTKLEDSAMYFCASSPLGREADTQYFGPGTRLTVL.

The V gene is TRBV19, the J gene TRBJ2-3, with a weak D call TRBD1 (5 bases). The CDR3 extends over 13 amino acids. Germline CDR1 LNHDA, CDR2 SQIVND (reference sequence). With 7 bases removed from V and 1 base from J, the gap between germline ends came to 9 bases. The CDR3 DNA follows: TGTGCCAGTAAGCCACAGGGCACAGATACGCAGTATTTT. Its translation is CASKPQGTDTQYF. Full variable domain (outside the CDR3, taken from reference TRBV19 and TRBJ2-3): DGGITQSPKYLFRKEGQNVTLSCEQNLNHDAMYWYRQDPGQGLRLIYYSQIVNDFQKGDIAEGYSVSREKKESFPLTVTSAQKNPTAFYLCASKPQGTDTQYFGPGTRLTVL.

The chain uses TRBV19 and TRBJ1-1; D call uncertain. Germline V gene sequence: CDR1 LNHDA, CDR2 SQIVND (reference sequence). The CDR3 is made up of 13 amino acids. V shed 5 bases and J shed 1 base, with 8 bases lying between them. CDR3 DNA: TGTGCCAGTAGTGGACGGAGGAACACTGAAGCTTTCTTT. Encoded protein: CASSGRRNTEAFF.

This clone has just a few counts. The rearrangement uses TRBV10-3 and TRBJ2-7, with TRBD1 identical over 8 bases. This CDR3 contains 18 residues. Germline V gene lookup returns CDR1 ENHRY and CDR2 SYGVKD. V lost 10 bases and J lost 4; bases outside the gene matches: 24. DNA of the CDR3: TGTGCCACCGCAGGGGGCCGGACATCTCGTCGGGGGCTGTACGAGCAGTACTTC. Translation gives CATAGGRTSRRGLYEQYF.

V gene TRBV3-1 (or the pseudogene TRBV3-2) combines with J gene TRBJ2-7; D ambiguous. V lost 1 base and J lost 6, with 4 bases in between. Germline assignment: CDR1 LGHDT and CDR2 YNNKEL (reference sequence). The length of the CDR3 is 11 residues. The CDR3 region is CASSQAGEQYF. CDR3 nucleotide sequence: TGTGCCAGCAGCCAAGCCGGCGAGCAGTACTTC.

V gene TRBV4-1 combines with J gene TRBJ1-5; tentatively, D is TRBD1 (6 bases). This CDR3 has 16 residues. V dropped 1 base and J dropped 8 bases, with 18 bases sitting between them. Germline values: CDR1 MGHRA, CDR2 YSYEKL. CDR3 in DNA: TGCGCCAGCAGCCAAGTCGGACAGTGGGCTAGGGAGCCCCAGCATTTT. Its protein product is CASSQVGQWAREPQHF.

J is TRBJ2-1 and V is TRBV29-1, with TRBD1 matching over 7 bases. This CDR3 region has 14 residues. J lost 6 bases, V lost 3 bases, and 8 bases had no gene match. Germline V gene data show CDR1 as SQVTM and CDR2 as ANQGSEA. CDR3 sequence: CSVDPPTGSNEQFF. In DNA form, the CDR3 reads TGCAGCGTTGACCCTCCGACAGGGAGCAATGAGCAGTTCTTC.

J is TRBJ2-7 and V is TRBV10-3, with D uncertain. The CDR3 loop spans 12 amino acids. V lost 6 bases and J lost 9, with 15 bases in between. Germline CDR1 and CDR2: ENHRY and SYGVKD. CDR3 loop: CAISQDQPGQYF. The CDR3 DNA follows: TGTGCCATCAGCCAGGACCAGCCCGGGCAGTACTTC.

In DNA form, the CDR3 reads TGTGCCAGCAGCTTAGGCCAGTGGGTTTCAGAAAACGAGCAGTACTTC. The encoded protein is CASSLGQWVSENEQYF. This chain joins TRBV7-2 and TRBJ2-7; D is uncertain. CDR1 and CDR2 (germline): SGHTA, FQGNSA. Trimming left V 1 base short and J 5 bases short, with 18 bases between. The CDR3 length is 16 residues. The full variable domain, its missing parts supplied by reference TRBV7-2 and TRBJ2-7, is GAGVSQSPSNKVTEKGKDVELRCDPISGHTALYWYRQSLGQGLEFLIYFQGNSAPDKSGLPSDRFSAERTGGSVSTLTIQRTQQEDSAVYLCASSLGQWVSENEQYFGPGTRLTVT.

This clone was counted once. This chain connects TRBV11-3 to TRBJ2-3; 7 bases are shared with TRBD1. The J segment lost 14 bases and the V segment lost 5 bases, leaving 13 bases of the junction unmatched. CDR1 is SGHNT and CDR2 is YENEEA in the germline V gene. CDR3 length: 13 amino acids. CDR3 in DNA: TGTGCCAGCAGCAATAACGACAGGGTTGGTCTGTATTTT. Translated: CASSNNDRVGLYF.